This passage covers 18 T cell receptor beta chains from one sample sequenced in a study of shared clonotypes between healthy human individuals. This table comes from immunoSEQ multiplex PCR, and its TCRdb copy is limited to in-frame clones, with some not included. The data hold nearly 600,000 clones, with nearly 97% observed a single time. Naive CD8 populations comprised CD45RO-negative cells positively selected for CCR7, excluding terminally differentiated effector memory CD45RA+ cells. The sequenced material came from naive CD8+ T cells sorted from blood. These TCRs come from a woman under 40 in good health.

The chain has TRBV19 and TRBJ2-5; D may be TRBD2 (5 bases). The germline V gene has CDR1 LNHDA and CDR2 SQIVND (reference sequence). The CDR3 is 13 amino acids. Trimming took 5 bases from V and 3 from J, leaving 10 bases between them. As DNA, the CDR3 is TGTGCCAGTAGTCTAGCTGTGAAAGAGACCCAGTACTTC. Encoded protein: CASSLAVKETQYF.

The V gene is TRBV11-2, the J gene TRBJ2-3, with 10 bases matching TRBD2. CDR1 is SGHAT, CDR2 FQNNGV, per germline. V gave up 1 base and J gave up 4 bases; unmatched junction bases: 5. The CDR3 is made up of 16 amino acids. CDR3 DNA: TGTGCCAGCAGCTTAGTTCTAGCGGGAGAGTCAGATACGCAGTATTTT. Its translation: CASSLVLAGESDTQYF. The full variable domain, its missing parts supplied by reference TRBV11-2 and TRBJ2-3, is EAGVAQSPRYKIIEKRQSVAFWCNPISGHATLYWYQQILGQGPKLLIQFQNNGVVDDSQLPKDRFSAERLKGVDSTLKIQPAKLEDSAVYLCASSLVLAGESDTQYFGPGTRLTVL.

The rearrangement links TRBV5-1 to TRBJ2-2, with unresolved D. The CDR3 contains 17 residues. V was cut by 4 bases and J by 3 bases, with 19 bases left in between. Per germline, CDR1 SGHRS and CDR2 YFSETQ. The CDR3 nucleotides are TGCGCCAGCAGCCCGATTCCGGCTAGTATTGACACCGGGGAGCTGTTTTTT. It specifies CASSPIPASIDTGELFF. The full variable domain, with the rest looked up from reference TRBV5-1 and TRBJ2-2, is KAGVTQTPRYLIKTRGQQVTLSCSPISGHRSVSWYQQTPGQGLQFLFEYFSETQRNKGNFPGRFSGRQFSNSRSEMNVSTLELGDSALYLCASSPIPASIDTGELFFGEGSRLTVL.

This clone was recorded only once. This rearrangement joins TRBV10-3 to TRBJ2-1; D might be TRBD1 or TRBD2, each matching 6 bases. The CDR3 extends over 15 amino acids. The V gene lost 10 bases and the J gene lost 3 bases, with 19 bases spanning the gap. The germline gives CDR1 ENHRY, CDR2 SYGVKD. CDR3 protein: CATRDAGHLYNEQFF. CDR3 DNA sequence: TGTGCCACCCGTGATGCGGGACACCTCTACAATGAGCAGTTCTTC.

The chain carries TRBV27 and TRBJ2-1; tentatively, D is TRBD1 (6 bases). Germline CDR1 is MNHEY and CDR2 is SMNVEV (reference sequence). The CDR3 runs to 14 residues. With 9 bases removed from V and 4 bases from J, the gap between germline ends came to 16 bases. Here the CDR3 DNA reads TGTGCCAGAAGGGGGATGCAGGGATACAATGAGCAGTTCTTC. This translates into CARRGMQGYNEQFF.

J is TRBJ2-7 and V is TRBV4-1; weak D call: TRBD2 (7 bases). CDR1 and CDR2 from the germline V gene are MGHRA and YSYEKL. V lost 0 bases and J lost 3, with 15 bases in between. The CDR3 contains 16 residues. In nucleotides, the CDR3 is TGCGCCAGCAGCCAAGATCGGGGGGCCGTGAGCTACGAGCAGTACTTC. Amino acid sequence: CASSQDRGAVSYEQYF.

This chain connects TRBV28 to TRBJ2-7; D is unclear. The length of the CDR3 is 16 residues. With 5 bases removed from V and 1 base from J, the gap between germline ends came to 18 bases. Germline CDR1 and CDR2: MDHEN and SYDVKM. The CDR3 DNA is TGTGCCAGCAGTCCTCCGGGTCACAGCATTTCCTACGAGCAGTACTTC. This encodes CASSPPGHSISYEQYF.

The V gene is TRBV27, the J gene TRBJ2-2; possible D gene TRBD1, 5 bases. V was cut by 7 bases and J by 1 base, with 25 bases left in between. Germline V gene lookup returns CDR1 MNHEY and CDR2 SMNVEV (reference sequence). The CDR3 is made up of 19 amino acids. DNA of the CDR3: TGTGCCAGCACCCTAACAGGAAGGACGTATGGGATGAACACCGGGGAGCTGTTTTTT. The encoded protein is CASTLTGRTYGMNTGELFF.

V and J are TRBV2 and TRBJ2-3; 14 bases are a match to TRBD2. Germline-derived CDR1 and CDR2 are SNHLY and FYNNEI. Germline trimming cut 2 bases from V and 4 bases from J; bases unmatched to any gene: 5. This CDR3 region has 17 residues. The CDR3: CASSEIRLAGGSDTQYF. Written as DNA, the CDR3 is TGTGCCAGCAGTGAAATTAGACTAGCGGGAGGGTCAGATACGCAGTATTTT.

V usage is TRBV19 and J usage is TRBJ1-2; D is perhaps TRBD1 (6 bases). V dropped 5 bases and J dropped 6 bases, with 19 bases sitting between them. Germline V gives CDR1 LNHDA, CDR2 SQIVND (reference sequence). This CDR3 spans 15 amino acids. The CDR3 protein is CASSPLQGTIDGYTF. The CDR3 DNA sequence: TGTGCCAGTAGTCCCCTCCAGGGGACGATTGATGGCTACACCTTC.

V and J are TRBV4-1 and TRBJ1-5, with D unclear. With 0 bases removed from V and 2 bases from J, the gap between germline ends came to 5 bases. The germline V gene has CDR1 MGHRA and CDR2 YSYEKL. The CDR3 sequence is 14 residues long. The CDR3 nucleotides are TGCGCCAGCAGCCAAGATGTCGGCAATCAGCCCCAGCATTTT. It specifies CASSQDVGNQPQHF.

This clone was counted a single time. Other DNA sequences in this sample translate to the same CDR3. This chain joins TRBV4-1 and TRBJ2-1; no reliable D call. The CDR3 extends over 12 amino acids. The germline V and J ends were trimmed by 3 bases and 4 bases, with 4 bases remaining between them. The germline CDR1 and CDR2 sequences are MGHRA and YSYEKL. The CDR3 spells CASSQGYNEQFF. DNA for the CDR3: TGCGCCAGCAGCCAGGGATACAATGAGCAGTTCTTC.

This CDR3 reads CASSLAGLATDTQYF. The CDR3 DNA reads TGTGCCAGCAGTTTAGCGGGACTAGCCACAGATACGCAGTATTTT. The chain combines TRBV27 with TRBJ2-3; 9 bases are shared with TRBD2. This CDR3 has 15 residues. V was clipped by 2 bases and J by 2 bases; unmatched bases: 2. Germline V gives CDR1 MNHEY, CDR2 SMNVEV (reference sequence).

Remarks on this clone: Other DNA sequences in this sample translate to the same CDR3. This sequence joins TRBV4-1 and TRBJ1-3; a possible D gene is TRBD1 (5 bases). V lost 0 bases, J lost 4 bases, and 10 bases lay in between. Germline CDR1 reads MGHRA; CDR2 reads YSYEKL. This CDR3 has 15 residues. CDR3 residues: CASSQDGGSGNTIYF. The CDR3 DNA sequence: TGCGCCAGCAGCCAAGACGGGGGGTCAGGAAACACCATATATTTT.

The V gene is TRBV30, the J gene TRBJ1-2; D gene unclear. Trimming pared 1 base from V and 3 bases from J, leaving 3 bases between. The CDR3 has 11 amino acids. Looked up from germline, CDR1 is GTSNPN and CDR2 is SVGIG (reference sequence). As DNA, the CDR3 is TGTGCCTGGAGTGCCTACTATGGCTACACCTTC. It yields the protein CAWSAYYGYTF.

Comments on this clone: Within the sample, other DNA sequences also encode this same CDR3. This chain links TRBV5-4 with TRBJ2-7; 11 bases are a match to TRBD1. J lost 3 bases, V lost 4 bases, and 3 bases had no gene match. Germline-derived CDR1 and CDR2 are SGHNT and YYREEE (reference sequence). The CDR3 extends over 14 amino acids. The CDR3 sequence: CASSPGTGGYEQYF. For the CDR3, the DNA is TGTGCCAGCAGCCCGGGGACAGGGGGCTACGAGCAGTACTTC.

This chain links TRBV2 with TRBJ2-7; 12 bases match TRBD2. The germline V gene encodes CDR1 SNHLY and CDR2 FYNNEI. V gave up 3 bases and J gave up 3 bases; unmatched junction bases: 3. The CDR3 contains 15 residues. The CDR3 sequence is CASSDLAGGLYEQYF. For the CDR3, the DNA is TGTGCCAGCAGTGATCTAGCGGGAGGGCTCTACGAGCAGTACTTC.

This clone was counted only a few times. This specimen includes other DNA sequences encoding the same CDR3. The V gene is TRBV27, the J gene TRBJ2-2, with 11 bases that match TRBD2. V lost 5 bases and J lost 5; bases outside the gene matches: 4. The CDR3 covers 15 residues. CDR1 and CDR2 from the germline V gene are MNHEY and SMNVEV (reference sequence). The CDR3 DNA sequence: TGTGCCAGCAGTCCCGGGACTAGCGGAACCGGGGAGCTGTTTTTT. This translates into CASSPGTSGTGELFF.